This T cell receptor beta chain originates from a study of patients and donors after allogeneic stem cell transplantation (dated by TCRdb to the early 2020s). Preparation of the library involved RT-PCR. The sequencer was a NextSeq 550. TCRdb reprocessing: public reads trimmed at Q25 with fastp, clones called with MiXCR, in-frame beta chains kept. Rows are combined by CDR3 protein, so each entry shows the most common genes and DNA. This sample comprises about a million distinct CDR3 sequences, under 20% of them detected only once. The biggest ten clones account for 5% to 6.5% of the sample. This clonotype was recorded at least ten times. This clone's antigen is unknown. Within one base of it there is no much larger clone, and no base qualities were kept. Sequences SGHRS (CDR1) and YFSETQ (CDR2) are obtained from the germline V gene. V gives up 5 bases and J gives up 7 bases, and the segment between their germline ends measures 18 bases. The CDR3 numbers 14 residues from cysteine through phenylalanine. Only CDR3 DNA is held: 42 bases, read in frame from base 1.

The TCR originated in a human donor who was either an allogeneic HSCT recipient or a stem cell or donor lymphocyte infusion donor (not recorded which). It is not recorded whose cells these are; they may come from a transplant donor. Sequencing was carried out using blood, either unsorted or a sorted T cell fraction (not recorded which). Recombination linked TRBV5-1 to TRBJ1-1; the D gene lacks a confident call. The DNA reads TGCGCCAGCAGGCCCGACGGTGGATTGTATGAAGCTTTCTTT. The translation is CASRPDGGLYEAFF. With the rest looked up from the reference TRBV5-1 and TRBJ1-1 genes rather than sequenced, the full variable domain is KAGVTQTPRYLIKTRGQQVTLSCSPISGHRSVSWYQQTPGQGLQFLFEYFSETQRNKGNFPGRFSGRQFSNSRSEMNVSTLELGDSALYLCASRPDGGLYEAFFGQGTRLTVV.